Ten or more counts support the clone carrying this T cell receptor beta chain. This sample was included in a study of identical twins. Template switching introduced a universal primer site, and the cDNA bore unique molecular identifiers. In TCRdb, the 5' RACE reads were re-called with MiXCR into one record per CDR3 protein. The sample has a few hundred thousand distinct CDR3 sequences; over 9.5% are singletons. Sequencing was carried out using memory T cells sorted from blood. The TCR was taken from a man between 45 and 60 years old in good health.

The CDR3 coding sequence is TGCGCCAGCAGCTCGGAGGCGGGAGGACACTACGAGCAGTACTTC. Translated, it gives CASSSEAGGHYEQYF. This rearrangement joins TRBV5-1 to TRBJ2-7; 8 bases agree with TRBD2. J gave up 3 bases and V 3 bases, and 8 bases lay outside the gene matches. The germline CDR1 and CDR2 sequences are SGHRS and YFSETQ. This CDR3 has 15 amino acids.